What follows are 18 T cell receptor beta chains derived from one specimen sequenced in a study of control samples from healthy donors and cancer patients. Using immunoSEQ multiplex PCR, the repertoire was profiled, and TCRdb retains in-frame clones only, with some absent. Of over 85,000 clones in the sample, 70% to 90% are singletons; the top ten hold roughly 3.7%. Material: PBMCs. Receptors were obtained from a woman aged 60-75 years with lung cancer.

CDR3: CASEGGMNTEAFF. The CDR3 DNA reads TGTGCCAGCGAAGGGGGTATGAACACTGAAGCTTTCTTT. The chain has TRBV6-6 and TRBJ1-1; D possibly corresponds to TRBD1 (6 bases). The CDR3 runs to 13 residues. Germline V lookup: CDR1 MNHNY, CDR2 SVGAGI (reference sequence). Between the trimmed V and J ends, which lost 8 bases and 0 bases, there was a span of 10 bases.

In this sample, this clone turned up once. The chain recombines TRBV3-1 (or the pseudogene TRBV3-2) with TRBJ2-2; D is uncertain. Germline CDR1 LGHDT, CDR2 YNNKEL (reference sequence). This CDR3 region has 16 residues. The V end lost 4 bases, the J end lost 7 bases, and 19 bases lay between the germline ends. CDR3 region: CASSPDPAVWGGELFF. As DNA, the CDR3 is TGTGCCAGCAGCCCAGACCCCGCCGTTTGGGGCGGGGAGCTGTTTTTT.

This clone was found a few times. The chain joins TRBV5-1 to TRBJ2-3, with TRBD1 matching 9 bases. The CDR3 runs 15 residues. Germline assignment: CDR1 SGHRS and CDR2 YFSETQ. Trimming removed 3 bases from V and 4 bases from J; junction bases left unmatched: 6. CDR3 sequence: CASSWRDRAADTQYF. The CDR3 nucleotides are TGCGCCAGCAGCTGGAGGGACAGGGCGGCAGATACGCAGTATTTT.

This sequence joins TRBV7-9 and TRBJ1-1, with D possibly matching TRBD1 (5 bases). The CDR3 runs 12 residues. V shed 5 bases and J shed 8 bases, with 12 bases lying between them. The germline gives CDR1 SEHNR, CDR2 FQNEAQ (reference sequence). The CDR3 DNA sequence: TGTGCCAGCAGCATCAGACAGCTAGAAGCTTTCTTT. Its protein product is CASSIRQLEAFF.

The chain has TRBV9 and TRBJ1-1; 8 nucleotides agree with TRBD1. V gave up 4 bases and J gave up 1 base; unmatched junction bases: 6. This CDR3 is 15 amino acids long. Germline loops: CDR1 SGDLS, CDR2 YYNGEE. The CDR3 is CASSITGTGNTEAFF. The CDR3 DNA is TGTGCCAGCAGCATTACCGGGACAGGGAACACTGAAGCTTTCTTT. Full variable domain (outside the CDR3, taken from reference TRBV9 and TRBJ1-1): DSGVTQTPKHLITATGQRVTLRCSPRSGDLSVYWYQQSLDQGLQFLIQYYNGEERAKGNILERFSAQQFPDLHSELNLSSLELGDSALYFCASSITGTGNTEAFFGQGTRLTVV.

The rearrangement uses TRBV7-3 and TRBJ2-2; tentatively, D is TRBD2 (6 bases). The CDR3 extends over 15 amino acids. CDR1 SGHTA and CDR2 FQGTGA come from the germline V gene. V shed 5 bases and J shed 1 base, with 11 bases lying between them. CDR3 sequence reads: CASSRGTLNTGELFF. The CDR3 DNA reads as TGTGCCAGCAGCCGTGGGACTTTGAACACCGGGGAGCTGTTTTTT.

CDR3: CASSPDRTGYGYTF. The CDR3 nucleotides are TGTGCCAGCAGTCCAGATCGGACAGGCTACGGCTACACCTTC. The V gene is TRBV2, the J gene TRBJ1-2; 7 nucleotides align to TRBD1. This CDR3 contains 14 residues. The V and J ends lost 5 bases and 8 bases, in that order; junction bases with no gene match: 11. Germline assignment: CDR1 SNHLY and CDR2 FYNNEI.

The V and J genes are TRBV2 and TRBJ1-5; D unclear. V lost 6 bases and J 7 bases, leaving 16 bases between the germline ends. This CDR3 is built from 14 residues. Germline loops: CDR1 SNHLY, CDR2 FYNNEI. CDR3 DNA: TGTGCCAGCAGCGCCAGCGTGGCTGGACAGCCCCAGCATTTT. Encoded protein: CASSASVAGQPQHF. Filled out from reference TRBV2 and TRBJ1-5, the complete variable domain reads EPEVTQTPSHQVTQMGQEVILRCVPISNHLYFYWYRQILGQKVEFLVSFYNNEISEKSEIFDDQFSVERPDGSNFTLKIRSTKLEDSAMYFCASSASVAGQPQHFGDGTRLSIL.

The CDR3 here is CATSDYEWDGYTF. In DNA, the CDR3 is TGTGCCACCAGTGATTACGAGTGGGATGGCTACACCTTC. The V gene is TRBV24-1, the J gene TRBJ1-2; D call uncertain. This CDR3 region has 13 residues. Trimming took 2 bases from V and 6 from J, leaving 9 bases between them. Per germline, CDR1 KGHDR and CDR2 SFDVKD.

This clone is a singleton in its sample. This chain links TRBV3-1 (or the pseudogene TRBV3-2) with TRBJ1-2; D is ambiguous. CDR3 length equals 16 residues. Germline-derived CDR1 and CDR2 are LGHDT and YNNKEL (reference sequence). V gave up 4 bases and J gave up 4 bases, with 19 bases separating them. The CDR3 DNA sequence: TGTGCCAGCAGCCCAAGAATGGGGTACGATTCCTATGGCTACACCTTC. Translated, it gives CASSPRMGYDSYGYTF.

The chain employs TRBV6-1 and TRBJ2-7; TRBD1 or TRBD2 may be the D gene (5 bases each). Trimming shortened V by 2 bases and J by 1 base, and 15 bases separated the two germline ends. Germline V CDR1 and CDR2: MNHNS, SASEGT. The CDR3 runs to 16 residues. CDR3 bases: TGTGCCAGCAGTGAATCGGGGCAGGGCGATTCCTACGAGCAGTACTTC. This encodes CASSESGQGDSYEQYF.

V is TRBV18 and J is TRBJ2-3; 8 positions match TRBD1. Germline-derived CDR1 and CDR2 are KGHSH and LQKENI. After removal of 3 bases from V and 1 base from J, the junction contained 0 bases not matched to a gene. This CDR3 region has 14 residues. The CDR3 nucleotides read TGTGCCAGCTCACCGGACAGGGGCACAGATACGCAGTATTTT. This encodes CASSPDRGTDTQYF. The full variable domain, rest sourced from reference TRBV18 and TRBJ2-3, is NAGVMQNPRHLVRRRGQEARLRCSPMKGHSHVYWYRQLPEEGLKFMVYLQKENIIDESGMPKERFSAEFPKEGPSILRIQQVVRGDSAAYFCASSPDRGTDTQYFGPGTRLTVL.

This clone was found a few times. V usage is TRBV7-2 and J usage is TRBJ2-7; tentatively, D is TRBD1 or TRBD2 (5 bases each). Per the germline V gene, CDR1 is SGHTA and CDR2 is FQGNSA. V shed 5 bases and J shed 5 bases, with 13 bases lying between them. This CDR3 comprises 13 residues. The CDR3 DNA sequence: TGTGCCAGCAGCCCATTGGGGGTCGACGAGCAGTACTTC. As protein: CASSPLGVDEQYF.

The genes are TRBV7-8 and TRBJ1-5; 7 nucleotides match TRBD1. The CDR3 covers 16 residues. V trimming: 5 bases; J trimming: 3 bases; junction bases outside the gene matches: 10. CDR1 and CDR2 (germline): SGHVS, FQNEAQ. The CDR3 region has the DNA TGTGCCAGCAGCGAGCTTAGACAGGGTAACAATCAGCCCCAGCATTTT. Amino acid sequence: CASSELRQGNNQPQHF.

This chain uses TRBV15 with TRBJ1-3; tentatively, D is TRBD1 (6 bases). V lost 5 bases and J lost 5, with 13 bases in between. The CDR3 has 14 amino acids. Germline V gives CDR1 LNHNV, CDR2 YYDKDF (reference sequence). CDR3 sequence reads: CATSGGPTRNTIYF. The CDR3 region has the DNA TGTGCCACCAGCGGGGGCCCGACTAGAAACACCATATATTTT. The full variable domain, its missing parts supplied by reference TRBV15 and TRBJ1-3, is DAMVIQNPRYQVTQFGKPVTLSCSQTLNHNVMYWYQQKSSQAPKLLFHYYDKDFNNEADTPDNFQSRRPNTSFCFLDIRSPGLGDTAMYLCATSGGPTRNTIYFGEGSWLTVV.

The J gene is TRBJ2-7, the V gene TRBV18, with 13 nucleotides matching TRBD2. V shed 2 bases, J shed 4 bases, and the junction held 8 bases outside the gene matches. Germline CDR1 and CDR2: KGHSH and LQKENI. This CDR3 region has 17 residues. Here the CDR3 reads CASSPGTSGVKAYEQYF. The CDR3 region has the DNA TGTGCCAGCTCACCAGGGACTAGCGGGGTGAAAGCGTACGAGCAGTACTTC.

The chain couples TRBV5-1 to TRBJ2-1; D remains ambiguous. Germline CDR1 is SGHRS and CDR2 is YFSETQ. Trimming shortened V by 0 bases and J by 1 base, and 11 bases separated the two germline ends. The CDR3 is 16 residues long. The CDR3 region has the DNA TGCGCCAGCAGCTTGGAATCCGTTGGATCCTACAATGAGCAGTTCTTC. Amino acids: CASSLESVGSYNEQFF. The whole variable domain, filled in from reference TRBV5-1 and TRBJ2-1, reads KAGVTQTPRYLIKTRGQQVTLSCSPISGHRSVSWYQQTPGQGLQFLFEYFSETQRNKGNFPGRFSGRQFSNSRSEMNVSTLELGDSALYLCASSLESVGSYNEQFFGPGTRLTVL.

This chain links TRBV5-4 with TRBJ2-1, with a tentative D call TRBD1 (5 bases). Germline V gene lookup returns CDR1 SGHNT and CDR2 YYREEE (reference sequence). The CDR3 covers 14 residues. Trimming left V 4 bases short and J 4 bases short, with 12 bases between. The chain's CDR3 is CASSLNGQYNEQFF. As DNA, the CDR3 is TGTGCCAGCAGCCTGAACGGACAATACAATGAGCAGTTCTTC.